The text below deals with one T cell receptor beta chain. Antigen specificity is unknown. These data originate in a study of human CD8 memory T cell subsets. Study-wide points: Among the subsets, Chao1 estimates suggested that stem-like memory T cells were more diverse than precursor exhausted T cells.

RNA was isolated from duplicate vials, each containing under 160,000 sorted CD8+ T cells, for every subset. UMI-labeled 5' RACE was used to make TCR beta libraries. No DNA is given; TCRdb re-called the 5' RACE reads and lists each CDR3 protein once. Here the sample table reports about 3,600 distinct CDR3 sequences. The CDR3 extends over 16 amino acids. Looked up from germline, CDR1 is SQVTM and CDR2 is ANQGSEA. This clonotype originated in a human donor in good health. The sequenced material came from CD8+ effector memory T cells (TEM) sorted from PBMCs. Stated subset: effector memory CD8 T cells, CCR7- CD45RO+ CD95+. J is TRBJ2-1 and V is TRBV29-1; checking the TCRdb D call of TRBD2 is not possible without DNA. The CDR3: CSVAGTSGIDYNEQFF.